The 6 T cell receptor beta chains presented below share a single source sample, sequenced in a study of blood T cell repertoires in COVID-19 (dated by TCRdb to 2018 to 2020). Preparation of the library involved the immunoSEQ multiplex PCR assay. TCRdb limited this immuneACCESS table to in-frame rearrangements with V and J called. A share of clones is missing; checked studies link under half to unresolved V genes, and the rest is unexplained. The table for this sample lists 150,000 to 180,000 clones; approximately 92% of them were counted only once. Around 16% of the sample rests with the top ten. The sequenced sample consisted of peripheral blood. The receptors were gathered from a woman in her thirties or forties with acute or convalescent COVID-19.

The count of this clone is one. This CDR3 is CASSQNRAPYEQYF. CDR3 in DNA: TGTGCCAGCAGCCAAAACAGGGCCCCCTACGAGCAGTACTTC. The V gene is TRBV3-1 (or the pseudogene TRBV3-2), the J gene TRBJ2-7; maybe TRBD1 (6 bases). V lost 2 bases, J lost 2 bases, and 10 bases lay in between. The CDR3 is made up of 14 amino acids. Germline V gene lookup returns CDR1 LGHDT and CDR2 YNNKEL (reference sequence).

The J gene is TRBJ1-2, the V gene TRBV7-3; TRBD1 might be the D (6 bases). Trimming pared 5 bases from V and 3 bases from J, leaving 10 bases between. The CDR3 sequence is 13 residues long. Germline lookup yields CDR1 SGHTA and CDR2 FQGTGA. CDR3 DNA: TGTGCCAGCAGCCCGGACAGATACTATGGCTACACCTTC. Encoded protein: CASSPDRYYGYTF.

The CDR3 DNA sequence: TGTGCCAGCAACGGACTAGTTCGTGAGCAGTTCTTC. It codes for CASNGLVREQFF. The chain recombines TRBV12-3 or TRBV12-4 with TRBJ2-1; 7 positions match TRBD2. The CDR3 runs to 12 residues. Losses at the gene ends were 7 bases for V and 9 bases for J; bases not matched to a gene: 6.

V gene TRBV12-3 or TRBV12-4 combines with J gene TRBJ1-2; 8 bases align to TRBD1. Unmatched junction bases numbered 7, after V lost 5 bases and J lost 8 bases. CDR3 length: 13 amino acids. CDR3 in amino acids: CASSLSQGGGYTF. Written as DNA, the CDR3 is TGTGCCAGCAGTCTATCACAGGGGGGAGGCTACACCTTC.

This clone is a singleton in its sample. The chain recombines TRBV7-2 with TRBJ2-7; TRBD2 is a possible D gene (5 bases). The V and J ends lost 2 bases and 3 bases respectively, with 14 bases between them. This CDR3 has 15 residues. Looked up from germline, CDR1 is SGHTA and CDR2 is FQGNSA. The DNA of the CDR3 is TGTGCCAGCAGCTTATTAAGGGAGAGTTTCTACGAGCAGTACTTC. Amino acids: CASSLLRESFYEQYF. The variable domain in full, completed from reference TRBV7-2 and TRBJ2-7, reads GAGVSQSPSNKVTEKGKDVELRCDPISGHTALYWYRQSLGQGLEFLIYFQGNSAPDKSGLPSDRFSAERTGGSVSTLTIQRTQQEDSAVYLCASSLLRESFYEQYFGPGTRLTVT.

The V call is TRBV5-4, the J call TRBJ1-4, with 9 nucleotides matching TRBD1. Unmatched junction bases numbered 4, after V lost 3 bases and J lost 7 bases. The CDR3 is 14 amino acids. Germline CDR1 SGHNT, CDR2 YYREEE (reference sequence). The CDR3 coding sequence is TGTGCCAGCAGCTCCGGGACAGGGAGTGAAAAACTGTTTTTT. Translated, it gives CASSSGTGSEKLFF.